This T cell receptor (beta chain) is drawn from a study of cytomegalovirus exposure and HLA in healthy donors. Nominally healthy donors were sampled, though unrecorded immune exposures were likely. The CDR3 totals 13 residues. Germline loops: CDR1 SGHTA, CDR2 FQGNSA. Deletions cut 3 bases from V and 5 bases from J, with 10 bases between. Primers: 60 Vbeta forward and 13 Jbeta reverse. Clones were read by immunoSEQ multiplex PCR, and TCRdb kept only the in-frame ones, dropping some. The sample shows around 150,000 clones, roughly 80% of them seen only once. This rearrangement joins TRBV7-2 to TRBJ1-1; D is possibly TRBD1 (6 bases). This TCR was recovered from a man aged 45-65 years in good health and CMV-seropositive. Sequenced material: PBMCs. The CDR3 DNA follows: TGTGCCAGCAGCTTGAATAGGGGGACTGAAGCTTTCTTT. It specifies CASSLNRGTEAFF.